A selection of T cell receptor beta chains follows, all from one sample in a study of T cell responses to AZD1222 COVID-19 vaccine. The assay was immunoSEQ multiplex PCR, and TCRdb's table has in-frame clones only and misses some. The sample has 130,000 or so clones, about 90% seen once. The material was peripheral blood, obtained 28 days after the second dose of the MenACWY control vaccine. These receptors were taken from an adult who received the MenACWY meningococcal vaccine as a control. The CDR3 runs from the conserved cysteine through the conserved F or W.

TRBJ2-1 | TRBV27 | CASSDSGGGNEQFF
TRBJ2-7 | TRBV15 | CATSRDDRNYEQYF
TRBJ1-1 | TRBV7-8 | CASSRRAGWGDTEAFF
TRBJ2-3 | TRBV20-1 | CSAGAGYTQYF
TRBJ1-3 | TRBV5-4 | CASSLDGSGNTIYF
TRBJ2-1 | TRBV30 | CAWSGSSHSYNEQFF
TRBJ1-2 | TRBV3-1/TRBV3-2 | CASRGAGGHGYTF
TRBJ1-1 | TRBV6-2/TRBV6-3 | CASSPSTRQLGTEAFF
TRBJ1-2 | TRBV7-9 | CASSFAVLSNYGYTF
TRBJ1-4 | TRBV6-2/TRBV6-3 | CASSHNGILNEKLFF
TRBJ2-1 | TRBV10-2 | CASSVTTHNEQFF
TRBJ1-4 | TRBV18 | CASSPNGLDEKLFF
TRBJ1-6 | TRBV3-1/TRBV3-2 | CASSQGNSPLHF
TRBJ1-4 | TRBV6-5 | CASRRAATNEKLFF
TRBJ2-7 | TRBV18 | CASSTLGGDGHEQYF
TRBJ2-5 | TRBV4-1 | CASSQGGTSGRIQETQYF
TRBJ1-3 | TRBV5-1 | CASSPSPGTGNTIYF
TRBJ1-5 | TRBV6-2/TRBV6-3 | CASTPRGSGHQPQHF
TRBJ1-6 | TRBV9 | CASTRTLDSPLHF
TRBJ2-5 | TRBV11-2 | CASSRQGLTQYF
TRBJ1-4 | TRBV5-4 | CASSPGTGEKLFF
TRBJ2-7 | TRBV6-2/TRBV6-3 | CASSYDPTTTYEQYF
TRBJ2-2 | TRBV7-2 | CASSSLAGATGELFF
TRBJ2-1 | TRBV28 | CASNKGVTSGIGFF
TRBJ1-5 | TRBV2 | CASRWTSNQPQHF
TRBJ1-1 | TRBV7-9 | CASSLAPGQVNTEAFF
TRBJ1-4 | TRBV5-5 | CASSSSGTGRGGEEKLFF
TRBJ2-3 | TRBV18 | CASSPPAITDTQYF
TRBJ2-2 | TRBV5-1 | CASSPGTIWTGELFF
TRBJ1-5 | TRBV5-8 | CASSSGGQGQRPQHF
TRBJ2-3 | TRBV5-4 | CASSLLGGREDTQYF
TRBJ2-2 | TRBV3-1/TRBV3-2 | CASTSKGNSVTGELFF
TRBJ2-5 | TRBV6-4 | CARRRGQETQYF
TRBJ2-5 | TRBV9 | CASSSQRTPQETQYF
TRBJ2-3 | TRBV5-1 | CASSLAGADTQYF
TRBJ2-3 | TRBV6-5 | CASSYVSSRGDTQYF
TRBJ2-7 | TRBV3-1/TRBV3-2 | CASSHGLAGEQYF
TRBJ2-3 | TRBV18 | CASSPPSTDTQYF
TRBJ2-3 | TRBV7-8 | CASSYVSRASTDTQYF
TRBJ2-5 | TRBV7-3 | CASSTLAEETQYF
TRBJ1-1 | TRBV11-2 | CASSLGLMNTEAFF